This passage covers 18 T cell receptor beta chains from one sample sequenced in a study of cytomegalovirus exposure and HLA in healthy donors. Use of 60 Vbeta and 13 Jbeta primers characterized the PCR. Some clones are missing from TCRdb's copy, which holds only in-frame ones; the method was immunoSEQ multiplex PCR. In the table there are some 170,000 clones, about 72% of which are singletons. Sequencing was done on a sample of PBMCs. The receptors were gathered from a human donor in good health.

The rearrangement uses TRBV11-3 and TRBJ1-5, with 7 bases fitting TRBD1. Germline CDR1 reads SGHNT; CDR2 reads YENEEA. The trim removed 5 bases at V and 9 bases at J, leaving 13 bases unmatched. This CDR3 contains 15 residues. CDR3 sequence: CASSPTGRWAWPQHF. CDR3 in DNA: TGTGCCAGCAGCCCGACAGGGCGATGGGCATGGCCCCAGCATTTT.

The J gene is TRBJ2-1, the V gene TRBV7-9; D is perhaps TRBD2 (5 bases). The germline V gene has CDR1 SEHNR and CDR2 FQNEAQ (reference sequence). The germline V and J ends were trimmed by 2 bases and 10 bases, with 12 bases remaining between them. This CDR3 is 13 amino acids long. The CDR3 DNA reads TGTGCCAGCAGCTTAACCCTAGCTATCGAGCAGTTCTTC. Protein product: CASSLTLAIEQFF.

The chain links TRBV18 to TRBJ1-6; 10 bases map to TRBD1. The CDR3 is made up of 14 amino acids. Germline V gene sequence: CDR1 KGHSH, CDR2 LQKENI. Trimming removed 2 bases from V and 8 bases from J; junction bases left unmatched: 0. CDR3 in amino acids: CASSPGTGDSPLHF. In nucleotides, the CDR3 is TGTGCCAGCTCACCAGGGACAGGGGATTCACCCCTCCACTTT.

In its sample, this clone was seen once. CDR3 nucleotide sequence: TGTGCCAGCAGCCCCGGGACAGTTTTATTTGAAAAACTGTTTTTT. Translated, it gives CASSPGTVLFEKLFF. The V gene is TRBV5-8, the J gene TRBJ1-4; 7 nucleotides line up with TRBD1. Trimming cost V 4 bases and J 7 bases; bases outside gene matches: 10. The CDR3 is 15 amino acids. Germline CDR1 is SGHTS and CDR2 is YDEGEE.

The chain is built from TRBV10-1 and TRBJ1-1, with TRBD1 matching over 8 bases. V gave up 6 bases and J gave up 4 bases; unmatched junction bases: 10. There are 15 residues in the CDR3. Per germline, CDR1 WNHNN and CDR2 SYGVQD (reference sequence). The CDR3 nucleotides are TGCGCCAGCAGGCCTGACAGGGGACCTCTCACTGAAGCTTTCTTT. Amino acid sequence: CASRPDRGPLTEAFF.

The chain joins TRBV7-9 to TRBJ1-5; a possible D gene is TRBD1 (5 bases). In germline, CDR1 is SEHNR, CDR2 FQNEAQ (reference sequence). Deletions cut 1 base from V and 4 bases from J, with 11 bases between. CDR3 length equals 15 residues. The CDR3 protein is CASSLGQGTNQPQHF. The DNA of the CDR3 is TGTGCCAGCAGCTTAGGGCAGGGCACAAATCAGCCCCAGCATTTT.

The chain carries TRBV7-2 and TRBJ2-1; the match to TRBD2 covers 14 bases. The V gene end was trimmed by 1 base and the J gene end by 10 bases; junction bases not matched to a gene: 3. Germline V lookup: CDR1 SGHTA, CDR2 FQGNSA. There are 15 residues in the CDR3. CDR3 coding DNA: TGTGCCAGCAGCTTAGAGGGACTAGCGGGGGAAGAGCAGTTCTTC. It yields the protein CASSLEGLAGEEQFF.

The chain has TRBV5-1 and TRBJ1-6, with D possibly TRBD1 on 6 matching bases. V was trimmed by 1 base and J by 5 bases, leaving 16 bases between them. The CDR3 runs to 17 residues. CDR1 and CDR2 (germline): SGHRS, YFSETQ. DNA of the CDR3: TGCGCCAGCAGCTTGCGGGACAAGGGTGGCGATAATTCACCCCTCCACTTT. This codes for CASSLRDKGGDNSPLHF.

The chain combines TRBV6-5 with TRBJ1-4; tentatively, D is TRBD1 (5 bases). Germline V gene sequence: CDR1 MNHEY, CDR2 SVGAGI. The CDR3 has 15 amino acids. Trimming pared 5 bases from V and 6 bases from J, leaving 16 bases between. The CDR3 is CASSAEEGRHEKLFF. The CDR3 region has the DNA TGTGCCAGCAGTGCCGAGGAGGGGCGACATGAAAAACTGTTTTTT.

V gene TRBV2 combines with J gene TRBJ2-7, with TRBD1 as a possible D gene (6 bases). CDR3 length equals 14 residues. V was clipped by 6 bases and J by 2 bases, with 14 bases between them. Germline values: CDR1 SNHLY, CDR2 FYNNEI. This CDR3 is CASRFPGQPYEQYF. Here the CDR3 DNA reads TGTGCCAGCAGATTCCCGGGACAACCCTACGAGCAGTACTTC.

V usage is TRBV1 and J usage is TRBJ2-7; the table calls TRBD2, which could not be checked here. TRBV1 is annotated as a pseudogene. The CDR3 is 16 amino acids. The CDR3 DNA sequence: TGCACCAGCAGCCAAGGTCGCGTAGCGGGCGTCTACGAGCAGTACTTC. It translates to CTSSQGRVAGVYEQYF.

The chain is built from TRBV9 and TRBJ2-5; TRBD1 matches at 8 bases. Germline lookup yields CDR1 SGDLS and CDR2 YYNGEE. The CDR3 contains 14 residues. Trimming cost V 0 bases and J 11 bases; bases outside gene matches: 9. DNA of the CDR3: TGTGCCAGCAGCGTAGACGGACAGGGCAGTGAGCAGTACTTC. Amino acid sequence: CASSVDGQGSEQYF. Looking up the rest from reference TRBV9 and TRBJ2-5 gives the full variable domain: DSGVTQTPKHLITATGQRVTLRCSPRSGDLSVYWYQQSLDQGLQFLIQYYNGEERAKGNILERFSAQQFPDLHSELNLSSLELGDSALYFCASSVDGQGSEQYFGPGTRLLVL.

The genes are TRBV7-2 and TRBJ1-1; TRBD1 might be the D (6 bases). The length of the CDR3 is 16 residues. The germline CDR1 and CDR2 sequences are SGHTA and FQGNSA. The V end lost 5 bases, the J end lost 3 bases, and 19 bases lay between the germline ends. The CDR3 protein is CASSLSGGASYTEAFF. CDR3 coding DNA: TGTGCCAGCAGCCTATCCGGGGGGGCGTCGTACACTGAAGCTTTCTTT.

The V call is TRBV11-3, the J call TRBJ2-1; 11 bases map to TRBD2. The V and J ends lost 3 bases and 10 bases, in that order; junction bases with no gene match: 8. Germline CDR1 SGHNT, CDR2 YENEEA. The CDR3 totals 15 residues. The CDR3 nucleotides read TGTGCCAGCAGCTTTAGCGGGGGGGCAGCATGCGAGCAGTTCTTC. Its translation: CASSFSGGAACEQFF.

The chain is built from TRBV5-6 and TRBJ2-3; 10 positions agree with TRBD2. This CDR3 has 17 amino acids. CDR1 is SGHDT and CDR2 is YYEEEE in the germline V gene. Germline trimming cut 2 bases from V and 5 bases from J; bases unmatched to any gene: 11. The CDR3 DNA sequence: TGTGCCAGCAGCTTCATAAGTACTAGCGGGGAACTAGATACGCAGTATTTT. This codes for CASSFISTSGELDTQYF.

In this sample, this clone turned up once. The chain has TRBV19 and TRBJ2-3; 8 nucleotides agree with TRBD1. The CDR3 has 14 residues. V trimming: 10 bases; J trimming: 6 bases; junction bases outside the gene matches: 12. Germline V gene lookup returns CDR1 LNHDA and CDR2 SQIVND (reference sequence). CDR3 in amino acids: CANERTDRVDTQYF. The CDR3 coding sequence is TGTGCCAACGAACGTACGGACAGGGTTGATACGCAGTATTTT.

The chain employs TRBV27 and TRBJ2-5; 9 bases are a match to TRBD1. V trimming: 5 bases; J trimming: 0 bases; junction bases outside the gene matches: 13. Germline CDR1 and CDR2: MNHEY and SMNVEV (reference sequence). The CDR3 runs to 18 residues. The CDR3, as DNA: TGTGCCAGCAGTCGAATCTTCGGGACAGGGATTAACCAAGAGACCCAGTACTTC. Translated, it gives CASSRIFGTGINQETQYF.

This clone is a singleton in its sample. The chain carries TRBV5-1 and TRBJ1-4; 8 nucleotides line up with TRBD1. The germline V gene encodes CDR1 SGHRS and CDR2 YFSETQ. V lost 3 bases, J lost 6 bases, and 7 bases stayed unmatched. This CDR3 is built from 15 residues. The CDR3 spells CASSSGPGQDEKLFF. The CDR3 region has the DNA TGCGCCAGCAGCTCTGGGCCGGGACAGGATGAAAAACTGTTTTTT.